This is a list of T cell receptor beta chains from one sample in a study of cytomegalovirus exposure and HLA in healthy donors. The protocol was immunoSEQ multiplex PCR, while the TCRdb copy is restricted to in-frame clones and leaves out a portion. Here the sample spans roughly 240,000 clones, around nine tenths being singletons. The sequencing input was PBMCs. The receptor source for this set is a man aged 18 to 30 in good health and CMV-seronegative. CDR3s include the opening cysteine and the closing phenylalanine or tryptophan. The D gene is left open where the match is weak. Clone size, where shown, is once, few, many, or a class for clones that have expanded.

cdr3_length | j_call | d_call | v_call | clone_size | cdr3_aa | cdr3_nt
15 | TRBJ2-2 | . | TRBV10-2 | . | CASSLGGANTGELFF | TGCGCCAGCAGTTTGGGCGGGGCGAACACCGGGGAGCTGTTTTTT
15 | TRBJ2-5 | TRBD2 | TRBV28 | . | CASSALAGAAETQYF | TGTGCCAGCAGTGCACTAGCGGGGGCGGCGGAGACCCAGTACTTC
19 | TRBJ1-5 | TRBD1 | TRBV9 | . | CASSARDSVITKSNQPQHF | TGTGCCAGCAGCGCCCGGGACAGTGTTATCACCAAATCTAATCAGCCCCAGCATTTT
15 | TRBJ1-4 | . | TRBV4-3 | . | CASSQDGRENEKLFF | TGCGCCAGCAGCCAAGACGGCAGGGAAAATGAAAAACTGTTTTTT
15 | TRBJ1-5 | TRBD1 | TRBV28 | . | CASSPIDRGNQPQHF | TGTGCCAGCAGTCCCATCGACAGGGGGAATCAGCCCCAGCATTTT
14 | TRBJ2-7 | TRBD1 | TRBV9 | . | CASSGRDRGPGQYF | TGTGCCAGCAGCGGCCGGGACAGGGGGCCCGGGCAGTACTTC
14 | TRBJ2-7 | TRBD1 | TRBV28 | . | CASSRDRVTHEQYF | TGTGCCAGCTCGCGGGACAGGGTTACCCACGAGCAGTACTTC
12 | TRBJ2-3 | . | TRBV19 | . | CASSMQSDTQYF | TGTGCCAGTAGTATGCAGTCAGATACGCAGTATTTT
15 | TRBJ1-5 | . | TRBV6-5 | . | CASSYSGGDNQPQHF | TGTGCCAGCAGTTACTCAGGAGGGGACAATCAGCCCCAGCATTTT
15 | TRBJ2-1 | . | TRBV11-2 | . | CASRRGSGRYNEQFF | TGTGCCAGCAGGCGGGGTAGCGGCAGATACAATGAGCAGTTCTTC
13 | TRBJ2-1 | TRBD2 | TRBV7-2 | . | CASSLSEWEGQFF | TGTGCCAGCAGCTTATCGGAGTGGGAGGGGCAGTTCTTC
12 | TRBJ2-2 | . | TRBV13 | . | CASRLTSGELFF | TGTGCCAGCAGACTAACCTCCGGGGAGCTGTTTTTT
16 | TRBJ1-2 | TRBD1 | TRBV4-1 | . | CASSQVPQGAFYGYTF | TGCGCCAGCAGCCAAGTCCCACAGGGGGCCTTCTATGGCTACACCTTC
14 | TRBJ1-1 | . | TRBV7-9 | . | CASSPPGGNTEAFF | TGTGCCAGCAGCCCCCCAGGAGGGAACACTGAAGCTTTCTTT
15 | TRBJ2-7 | TRBD1 | TRBV6-5 | once | CASSSTGQGSYEQYF | TGTGCCAGCAGTTCCACGGGACAGGGAAGCTACGAGCAGTACTTC
13 | TRBJ2-7 | TRBD1 | TRBV7-2 | . | CASRRDRASEQYF | TGTGCCAGCAGACGGGACAGGGCAAGCGAGCAGTACTTC
13 | TRBJ1-6 | . | TRBV6-5 | once | CASSLVRSSPLHF | TGTGCCAGCAGTTTGGTTCGGAGTTCACCCCTCCACTTT
14 | TRBJ2-3 | . | TRBV5-1 | . | CASSRDLVTDTQYF | TGCGCCAGCAGCCGGGACTTAGTCACAGATACGCAGTATTTT
13 | TRBJ1-6 | . | TRBV5-1 | . | CASSSTGDSPLHF | TGCGCCAGCAGCTCGACAGGAGATTCACCCCTCCACTTT
12 | TRBJ1-5 | . | TRBV28 | . | CASNGGGQPQHF | TGTGCCAGCAATGGGGGAGGTCAGCCCCAGCATTTT
15 | TRBJ2-7 | TRBD2 | TRBV7-2 | . | CASSLGTSGGNEQYF | TGTGCCAGCAGCTTAGGGACTAGCGGGGGAAACGAGCAGTACTTC
15 | TRBJ1-2 | . | TRBV28 | . | CASSGQHSFSYGYTF | TGTGCCAGCAGTGGACAGCACAGTTTCTCCTATGGCTACACCTTC
14 | TRBJ2-7 | . | TRBV5-1 | . | CASSLGAGNGEQYF | TGCGCCAGCAGCTTGGGGGCAGGGAATGGCGAGCAGTACTTC
16 | TRBJ2-1 | TRBD2 | TRBV6-5 | . | CASSYGSGGTYNEQFF | TGTGCCAGCAGTTACGGGAGCGGGGGGACCTACAATGAGCAGTTCTTC
15 | TRBJ1-2 | . | TRBV4-3 | few | CASSPTSRSTGDYTF | TGCGCCAGCAGCCCTACGAGCAGATCCACCGGAGACTACACCTTC
14 | TRBJ1-2 | TRBD1 | TRBV29-1 | . | CSVGTQQGIYGYTF | TGCAGCGTTGGGACCCAACAGGGGATCTATGGCTACACCTTC
18 | TRBJ2-7 | TRBD2 | TRBV7-8 | . | CASSVGLAGAPSSYEQYF | TGTGCCAGCAGCGTGGGACTAGCGGGAGCTCCCTCCTCCTACGAGCAGTACTTC
12 | TRBJ2-7 | . | TRBV5-6 | once | CASSHRLVEQYF | TGTGCCAGCAGCCACAGACTAGTCGAGCAGTACTTC
13 | TRBJ1-1 | TRBD1 | TRBV6-6 | . | CASSYPQGAGAFF | TGTGCCAGCAGTTACCCCCAGGGGGCAGGGGCTTTCTTT
15 | TRBJ2-7 | TRBD2 | TRBV4-2 | . | CASSPGVAGVYEQYF | TGTGCCAGCAGCCCGGGGGTAGCGGGAGTCTACGAGCAGTACTTC
15 | TRBJ1-1 | TRBD1 | TRBV5-4 | . | CASSEPGGPNTEAFF | TGTGCCAGCAGCGAACCAGGGGGCCCGAACACTGAAGCTTTCTTT
13 | TRBJ2-3 | . | TRBV27 | . | CASSMTRADTQYF | TGTGCCAGCAGTATGACTCGGGCAGATACGCAGTATTTT
15 | TRBJ2-7 | TRBD2 | TRBV18 | once | CASSLEREREGEQYF | TGTGCCAGCTCCCTCGAGCGGGAGAGAGAGGGAGAGCAGTACTTC
12 | TRBJ1-2 | . | TRBV19 | . | CASSTNYYGYTF | TGTGCCAGTAGTACGAACTACTATGGCTACACCTTC
13 | TRBJ2-1 | . | TRBV5-6 | . | CASSFFSVGEQFF | TGTGCCAGCAGCTTTTTTTCCGTCGGTGAGCAGTTCTTC
19 | TRBJ2-5 | TRBD2 | TRBV6-4 | . | CASSDSIRLAGGRRETQYF | TGTGCCAGCAGTGACTCGATTAGACTAGCGGGGGGCCGTCGGGAGACCCAGTACTTC
13 | TRBJ2-7 | . | TRBV28 | . | CASSSDSRYEQYF | TGTGCCAGCAGTTCGGACAGTCGGTACGAGCAGTACTTC
15 | TRBJ2-7 | TRBD1 | TRBV7-9 | . | CASSSTGAVLYEQYF | TGTGCCAGCAGCTCAACAGGGGCGGTTTTATACGAGCAGTACTTC
16 | TRBJ2-3 | TRBD1 | TRBV15 | . | CATSTDRGRSTDTQYF | TGTGCCACCAGCACTGACAGGGGCCGGAGCACAGATACGCAGTATTTT
15 | TRBJ2-7 | TRBD1 | TRBV27 | . | CASSDTGGPGGEQYF | TGTGCCAGCAGTGACACAGGGGGGCCTGGGGGCGAGCAGTACTTC
13 | TRBJ1-1 | . | TRBV29-1 | once | CSVWELTSTEAFF | TGCAGCGTTTGGGAGCTCACGTCCACTGAAGCTTTCTTT
13 | TRBJ1-1 | . | TRBV23-1 | . | CASSHKLYTEAFF | TGCGCCAGCAGTCATAAGCTTTACACTGAAGCTTTCTTT
17 | TRBJ2-5 | TRBD2 | TRBV7-2 | . | CASSLAGHLAGDETQYF | TGTGCCAGCAGCTTAGCGGGCCACCTAGCGGGAGACGAGACCCAGTACTTC
13 | TRBJ2-7 | TRBD1 | TRBV27 | . | CASGGTGGSEQYF | TGTGCCAGCGGAGGGACAGGGGGATCCGAGCAGTACTTC
14 | TRBJ1-4 | . | TRBV5-1 | . | CASSFVPGIEKLFF | TGCGCCAGCAGCTTCGTTCCAGGTATTGAAAAACTGTTTTTT
15 | TRBJ2-1 | TRBD2 | TRBV14 | few | CASSQDGTSGNEQFF | TGTGCCAGCAGCCAAGATGGGACTAGCGGGAATGAGCAGTTCTTC
14 | TRBJ1-2 | . | TRBV27 | . | CASSSAPPGYGYTF | TGTGCCAGCAGTTCAGCCCCGCCAGGGTATGGCTACACCTTC
15 | TRBJ2-7 | TRBD1 | TRBV10-3 | few | CAISGGDRGIYEQYF | TGTGCCATCAGTGGAGGGGACAGGGGGATCTACGAGCAGTACTTC
13 | TRBJ2-5 | . | TRBV28 | . | CASSQGGRGTQYF | TGTGCCAGCAGCCAAGGGGGACGGGGGACCCAGTACTTC
16 | TRBJ2-1 | . | TRBV4-3 | . | CASSQGVQLIYNEQFF | TGCGCCAGCAGCCAAGGTGTGCAACTAATATACAATGAGCAGTTCTTC
14 | TRBJ2-6 | . | TRBV19 | . | CASSIRAGANVLTF | TGTGCCAGTAGTATTCGGGCTGGGGCCAACGTCCTGACTTTC
13 | TRBJ2-7 | . | TRBV7-2 | . | CASSFMRPYEQYF | TGTGCCAGCAGCTTTATGCGGCCCTACGAGCAGTACTTC